Reported below is one T cell receptor beta chain. Distinct nucleotide sequences in the sample also encode this CDR3. The data were produced by immunoSEQ multiplex PCR, yet TCRdb's version contains in-frame clones alone and is incomplete. The repertoire has 95,000 to 150,000 clones, around nine tenths of them found once; the top ten carry 9.5% to 13%. The source of the sample is a study of control samples from healthy donors and cancer patients. Trimming took off 0 bases at V and 0 bases at J, with 6 bases between the two ends. This CDR3 is 14 amino acids long. Germline V CDR1 and CDR2: SGHRS, YFSETQ. The genes are TRBV5-1 and TRBJ1-1; possibly TRBD1 for D (5 bases). The source of this sequence is a young man in good health. Material: blood. The CDR3 nucleotides are TGCGCCAGCAGCTTGGCAGGGATGAACACTGAAGCTTTCTTT. This encodes CASSLAGMNTEAFF. The full variable domain, in which reference TRBV5-1 and TRBJ1-1 provide the parts outside the CDR3, is KAGVTQTPRYLIKTRGQQVTLSCSPISGHRSVSWYQQTPGQGLQFLFEYFSETQRNKGNFPGRFSGRQFSNSRSEMNVSTLELGDSALYLCASSLAGMNTEAFFGQGTRLTVV.